Following are 17 T cell receptor beta chains from one sample sequenced in a study of vaccination and CD4 T cells after COVID-19. An Oncomine TCR Beta short-read assay was used to sequence the DNA from cultured CD4+ T cells. TCRdb re-analysed the PCR reads in MiXCR, keeping a single row per CDR3 protein. The sample has fewer than 15,000 distinct CDR3 sequences, approximately 40% seen once. These receptors have no identified antigens. Sample treatment: roughly 11-day PBMC culture with coronavirus spike peptide pools or control peptides (ViraFEST assay). Sequencing input: CD4+ T cells from blood, cultured in vitro. These receptors were collected from a human donor who had recovered from COVID-19.

The rearrangement links TRBV5-5 to TRBJ2-5; D is undetermined. Trimming cost V 1 base and J 2 bases, with 6 bases left between them. The CDR3 totals 13 residues. Per germline, CDR1 SGHKS and CDR2 YYEKEE (reference sequence). The CDR3 DNA sequence: TGTGCCAGCAGCTTGTACCAGCAAGAGACCCAGTACTTC. Protein: CASSLYQQETQYF.

V is TRBV6-1 and J is TRBJ2-2; TRBD1 agrees at 8 bases. The trim removed 4 bases at V and 4 bases at J, leaving 5 bases unmatched. Germline CDR1 and CDR2: MNHNS and SASEGT. This CDR3 spans 15 amino acids. For the CDR3, the DNA is TGTGCCAGCAGTGTACAGGGGGAAGTCACCGGGGAGCTGTTTTTT. Protein: CASSVQGEVTGELFF.

This rearrangement joins TRBV25-1 to TRBJ2-7, with TRBD2 as a possible D gene (5 bases). Trimming cost V 1 base and J 5 bases, with 15 bases left between them. Germline V gene sequence: CDR1 MGHDK, CDR2 SYGVNS. The CDR3 spans 15 residues. Here the CDR3 reads CASSESYGGEDEQYF. The CDR3 nucleotides read TGTGCCAGCAGTGAATCGTACGGAGGCGAGGACGAGCAGTACTTC.

The V gene is TRBV6-2 or TRBV6-3, the J gene TRBJ2-7; the D is unclear. This CDR3 has 16 residues. The germline gives CDR1 MNHEY, CDR2 SVGEGT. Between the trimmed V and J ends, which lost 6 bases and 3 bases, there was a span of 21 bases. CDR3 protein: CASSPEERSWSYEQYF. The CDR3 nucleotides are TGTGCCAGCAGCCCCGAAGAAAGAAGTTGGAGCTACGAGCAGTACTTC.

The chain recombines TRBV19 with TRBJ1-2, with a weak D call TRBD1 (5 bases). This CDR3 is built from 14 residues. The V and J ends lost 5 bases and 4 bases respectively, with 14 bases between them. The germline gives CDR1 LNHDA, CDR2 SQIVND (reference sequence). CDR3 region: CASSPRTGTYGYTF. The CDR3 DNA reads TGTGCCAGTAGTCCCCGGACCGGGACCTATGGCTACACCTTC.

The J gene is TRBJ2-1, the V gene TRBV12-3 or TRBV12-4, with a possible D match to TRBD2 (7 bases). V lost 7 bases and J 5 bases, leaving 24 bases between the germline ends. This CDR3 contains 17 residues. The CDR3 region has the DNA TGTGCCAGCACCCCTTGGGGGCTAGCGGAATTGGACAATGAGCAGTTCTTC. Protein sequence: CASTPWGLAELDNEQFF.

This clonotype was seen a handful of times. V gene TRBV7-6 combines with J gene TRBJ1-6; tentatively, D is TRBD1 (6 bases). This CDR3 comprises 15 residues. The germline V gene encodes CDR1 SGHVS and CDR2 FNYEAQ. The ends were cut back, 5 bases at V and 7 bases at J, with 15 bases in the middle. CDR3 sequence (DNA): TGTGCCAGCAGCCCCACCGGGACACCGAATTCACCCCTCCACTTT. It encodes CASSPTGTPNSPLHF. Full variable domain (remainder filled in from reference TRBV7-6 and TRBJ1-6): GAGVSQSPRYKVTKRGQDVALRCDPISGHVSLYWYRQALGQGPEFLTYFNYEAQQDKSGLPNDRFSAERPEGSISTLTIQRTEQRDSAMYRCASSPTGTPNSPLHFGNGTRLTVT.

This clonotype was counted between two and nine times. V usage is TRBV27 and J usage is TRBJ2-5, with D unresolved. CDR1 and CDR2 (germline): MNHEY, SMNVEV (reference sequence). The CDR3 consists of 16 residues. V was trimmed by 0 bases and J by 4 bases, leaving 15 bases between them. The CDR3 loop is CASSLSGVLGGETQYF. Written as DNA, the CDR3 is TGTGCCAGCAGTTTATCCGGCGTGCTGGGTGGAGAGACCCAGTACTTC.

J is TRBJ2-1 and V is TRBV27, with D possibly TRBD1 on 6 matching bases. Per the germline V gene, CDR1 is MNHEY and CDR2 is SMNVEV (reference sequence). The CDR3 is 16 amino acids. Between the trimmed V and J ends, which lost 4 bases and 6 bases, there was a span of 19 bases. CDR3: CASSSSTGLWGNEQFF. CDR3 nucleotide sequence: TGTGCCAGCAGTTCATCTACAGGGTTGTGGGGCAATGAGCAGTTCTTC.

The rearrangement uses TRBV20-1 and TRBJ1-4; no clear D gene. The CDR3 covers 11 residues. The V end was cut by 5 bases, the J end by 7 bases, with 8 bases between. The germline CDR1 and CDR2 sequences are DFQATT and SNEGSKA (reference sequence). Here the CDR3 DNA reads TGCAGTGCTGCGGAGGGTGAAAAACTGTTTTTT. Translation: CSAAEGEKLFF.

This clonotype showed up just a few times. The chain links TRBV18 to TRBJ2-3, with 7 nucleotides matching TRBD1. This CDR3 is built from 16 residues. Trimming at V came to 5 bases and at J to 5 bases, leaving 13 bases not matched to a gene. Germline CDR1 and CDR2: KGHSH and LQKENI. CDR3 nucleotide sequence: TGTGCCAGCTCATTCGGATCAGGGGGTGTTGTAGATACGCAGTATTTT. This gives the protein CASSFGSGGVVDTQYF. Combining the CDR3 with reference TRBV18 and TRBJ2-3 gives the whole variable domain NAGVMQNPRHLVRRRGQEARLRCSPMKGHSHVYWYRQLPEEGLKFMVYLQKENIIDESGMPKERFSAEFPKEGPSILRIQQVVRGDSAAYFCASSFGSGGVVDTQYFGPGTRLTVL.

This clonotype came up once. The V and J genes are TRBV20-1 and TRBJ2-4; possible D gene TRBD2, 6 bases. The length of the CDR3 is 19 residues. CDR1 DFQATT and CDR2 SNEGSKA come from the germline V gene (reference sequence). V was trimmed by 5 bases and J by 1 base, leaving 27 bases between them. This CDR3 reads CSALQANRGLSVAKNIQYF. In DNA form, the CDR3 reads TGCAGTGCTCTACAAGCGAATAGGGGACTTAGCGTTGCCAAAAACATTCAGTACTTC.

The chain joins TRBV19 to TRBJ2-3, with D maybe TRBD2 (6 bases). The germline CDR1 and CDR2 sequences are LNHDA and SQIVND (reference sequence). This CDR3 has 15 amino acids. Trimming pared 5 bases from V and 1 base from J, leaving 13 bases between. CDR3 nucleotides: TGTGCCAGTAGTTTGGGACTGCGGCGCACAGATACGCAGTATTTT. Protein product: CASSLGLRRTDTQYF.

V usage is TRBV24-1 and J usage is TRBJ1-1; TRBD1 agrees at 8 bases. CDR3 size: 15 residues. Germline lookup yields CDR1 KGHDR and CDR2 SFDVKD. The trim removed 3 bases at V and 3 bases at J, leaving 5 bases unmatched. Here the CDR3 DNA reads TGTGCCACCAGTGATGGACAGGGTTTCGACACTGAAGCTTTCTTT. Encoded protein: CATSDGQGFDTEAFF.

This clonotype has more than one count but fewer than ten. The chain recombines TRBV11-3 with TRBJ2-1; D not certain. The ends were cut back, 5 bases at V and 0 bases at J, with 14 bases in the middle. CDR3 length: 16 amino acids. Germline loops: CDR1 SGHNT, CDR2 YENEEA. CDR3 sequence: CASSPRQSRSYNEQFF. In nucleotides, the CDR3 is TGTGCCAGCAGCCCCAGACAATCCCGCTCCTACAATGAGCAGTTCTTC. The full variable domain, its missing parts supplied by reference TRBV11-3 and TRBJ2-1, is EAGVVQSPRYKIIEKKQPVAFWCNPISGHNTLYWYLQNLGQGPELLIRYENEEAVDDSQLPKDRFSAERLKGVDSTLKIQPAELGDSAVYLCASSPRQSRSYNEQFFGPGTRLTVL.

The chain is built from TRBV7-7 and TRBJ2-7; D remains unclear. The CDR3 runs 13 residues. Trimming took 3 bases from V and 6 from J, leaving 12 bases between them. The germline CDR1 and CDR2 sequences are SSHAT and FNYEAQ (reference sequence). CDR3 protein: CASSLVLMGEQYF. In DNA form, the CDR3 reads TGTGCCAGCAGCTTGGTACTCATGGGCGAGCAGTACTTC.

This clonotype was recorded a few times. This sequence joins TRBV7-6 and TRBJ2-3; D uncertain. Trimming pared 1 base from V and 6 bases from J, leaving 14 bases between. The CDR3 is 15 residues long. Germline V gives CDR1 SGHVS, CDR2 FNYEAQ. The chain's CDR3 is CASSLDPIRADTQYF. CDR3 nucleotide sequence: TGTGCCAGCAGCTTAGACCCGATAAGGGCGGATACGCAGTATTTT.